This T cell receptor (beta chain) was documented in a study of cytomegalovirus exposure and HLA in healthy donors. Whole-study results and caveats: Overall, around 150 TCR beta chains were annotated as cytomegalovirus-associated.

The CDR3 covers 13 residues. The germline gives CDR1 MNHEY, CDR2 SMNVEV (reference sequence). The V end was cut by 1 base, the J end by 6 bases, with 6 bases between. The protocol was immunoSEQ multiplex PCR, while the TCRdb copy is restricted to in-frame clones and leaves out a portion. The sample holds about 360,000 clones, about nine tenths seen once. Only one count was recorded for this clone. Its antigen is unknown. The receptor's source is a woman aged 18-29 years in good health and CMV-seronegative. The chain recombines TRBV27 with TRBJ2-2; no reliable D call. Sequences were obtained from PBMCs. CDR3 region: CASSLYPAGELFF. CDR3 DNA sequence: TGTGCCAGCAGTTTATATCCGGCCGGGGAGCTGTTTTTT.